This TCR beta chain was recorded in a study of T cell responses to AZD1222 COVID-19 vaccine. General study findings and limits: Reportedly, nearly half of unique spike TCRs recognized epitopes outside B.1.351/B.1.1.7 mutations. The number of AZD1222 recipients seropositive at baseline was only 5 to 7. All repertoire sampling was performed exclusively after the peak T cell response. Clonal diversity was possibly underestimated, and the donors were mostly white British, with more females.

CDR3 length: 14 residues. Germline V gene lookup returns CDR1 SGHAT and CDR2 FQNNGV. This clone was found once. The antigen remains undetermined. The germline gene is not matched at one end of the junction; a read error may be the cause. The protocol was immunoSEQ multiplex PCR, while the TCRdb copy is restricted to in-frame clones and leaves out a portion. The sample holds around 160,000 clones, under 95% seen once. The chain recombines TRBV11-2 with TRBJ2-2; D is possibly TRBD1 (5 bases). The receptor was isolated from an adult in good health. Sequences were derived from peripheral blood, sampled on day 0 of MenACWY control vaccination. CDR3 bases: TGTGCCAGCAGCGTAGACAGGAACACCGGGGAGCTGTTTTTT. Residues: CASSVDRNTGELFF. Complete variable domain (other parts from reference TRBV11-2 and TRBJ2-2): EAGVAQSPRYKIIEKRQSVAFWCNPISGHATLYWYQQILGQGPKLLIQFQNNGVVDDSQLPKDRFSAERLKGVDSTLKIQPAKLEDSAVYLCASSVDRNTGELFFGEGSRLTVL.